A selection of T cell receptor beta chains follows, all from one sample in a study of STAT3 mutations in large granular lymphocyte leukemia. Repertoires were generated with immunoSEQ multiplex PCR, while TCRdb's copy carries only in-frame clones and drops some. The sample yields roughly 35,000 clones, roughly 90% seen once. Sequencing was done on a sample of PBMCs. The source of these receptors is a human donor with T large granular lymphocyte leukemia. Some clones in this sample may be carry-over from other donors' samples. The CDR3 runs from the conserved cysteine through the conserved F or W. The order of the fields is CDR3 DNA, CDR3 protein, V gene, clone size, CDR3 length, D gene, J gene. D genes are given only for firm matches. Only part of the rows carry a size: once, few, many, or a class if the clone is expanded.

cdr3_nt: TGCGCCAGCAGCGAGGGACACCCTCTTACAGATACGCAGTATTTT
cdr3_aa: CASSEGHPLTDTQYF
v_call: TRBV5-1
clone_size: NA
cdr3_length: 15
d_call: NA
j_call: TRBJ2-3

cdr3_nt: TGCGCCAGCAGCTTGGCCGAGTTTTTAGATACGCAGTATTTT
cdr3_aa: CASSLAEFLDTQYF
v_call: TRBV5-1
clone_size: NA
cdr3_length: 14
d_call: NA
j_call: TRBJ2-3

cdr3_nt: TGTGCCAGCATTGCTGGGGCCTTATCGTCCTACAATGAGCAGTTCTTC
cdr3_aa: CASIAGALSSYNEQFF
v_call: TRBV6-6
clone_size: NA
cdr3_length: 16
d_call: NA
j_call: TRBJ2-1

cdr3_nt: TGCAGCGTTGTAGGTCTCTCTGGGGCCAACGTCCTGACTTTC
cdr3_aa: CSVVGLSGANVLTF
v_call: TRBV29-1
clone_size: NA
cdr3_length: 14
d_call: NA
j_call: TRBJ2-6

cdr3_nt: TGTGCCAGCAGTAGCTTGTGGGGGTCACCCCTCCACTTT
cdr3_aa: CASSSLWGSPLHF
v_call: TRBV28
clone_size: NA
cdr3_length: 13
d_call: NA
j_call: TRBJ1-6

cdr3_nt: TGTGCCAGCAGCCACCGACCGGGCCGGGGCTACACCTTC
cdr3_aa: CASSHRPGRGYTF
v_call: TRBV14
clone_size: NA
cdr3_length: 13
d_call: NA
j_call: TRBJ1-2

cdr3_nt: TGTGCCAGCAGCTTGGCTGGACCGAACACTGAAGCTTTCTTT
cdr3_aa: CASSLAGPNTEAFF
v_call: TRBV5-6
clone_size: NA
cdr3_length: 14
d_call: NA
j_call: TRBJ1-1

cdr3_nt: TGTGCCAGCAGTTCAGGACAGGGCATGCAGTATTTT
cdr3_aa: CASSSGQGMQYF
v_call: TRBV6-5
clone_size: NA
cdr3_length: 12
d_call: TRBD1
j_call: TRBJ2-3

cdr3_nt: TGTGCCAGCAGTTTAGGAGGTAGCAATCAGCCCCAGCATTTT
cdr3_aa: CASSLGGSNQPQHF
v_call: TRBV27
clone_size: NA
cdr3_length: 14
d_call: NA
j_call: TRBJ1-5

cdr3_nt: TGTGCCAGCAGTGACACTAGCGGGGGGTACAATGAGCAGTTCTTC
cdr3_aa: CASSDTSGGYNEQFF
v_call: TRBV6-4
clone_size: NA
cdr3_length: 15
d_call: TRBD2
j_call: TRBJ2-1

cdr3_nt: TGTGCCAGCATCTCCACCTTCTCGCGGGAGCAGTACTTC
cdr3_aa: CASISTFSREQYF
v_call: TRBV5-6
clone_size: NA
cdr3_length: 13
d_call: NA
j_call: TRBJ2-7

cdr3_nt: TGCGCCAGCAGCCGGGCCGGGCAAAACACTGAAGCTTTCTTT
cdr3_aa: CASSRAGQNTEAFF
v_call: TRBV5-1
clone_size: NA
cdr3_length: 14
d_call: NA
j_call: TRBJ1-1

cdr3_nt: TGTGCCAGTAGTCCACAGGGACAGGGAGGGTATGAGACCCAGTACTTC
cdr3_aa: CASSPQGQGGYETQYF
v_call: TRBV19
clone_size: NA
cdr3_length: 16
d_call: TRBD1
j_call: TRBJ2-5

cdr3_nt: TGTGCCAGCAGCGTTGGGGGGGCAACCGGGGAGCTGTTTTTT
cdr3_aa: CASSVGGATGELFF
v_call: TRBV11-3
clone_size: NA
cdr3_length: 14
d_call: NA
j_call: TRBJ2-2

cdr3_nt: TGTGCCAGCAGCTTAGCAGGGGGCAGCAATCAGCCCCAGCATTTT
cdr3_aa: CASSLAGGSNQPQHF
v_call: TRBV7-9
clone_size: once
cdr3_length: 15
d_call: TRBD1
j_call: TRBJ1-5

cdr3_nt: TGTGCCAGTAGTATCCGGGACAGGGCCACCTATGGCTACACCTTC
cdr3_aa: CASSIRDRATYGYTF
v_call: TRBV19
clone_size: NA
cdr3_length: 15
d_call: TRBD1
j_call: TRBJ1-2

cdr3_nt: TGTGCCAGCAGCCCAGGACAGGGGAACATTCAGTACTTC
cdr3_aa: CASSPGQGNIQYF
v_call: TRBV7-6
clone_size: few
cdr3_length: 13
d_call: TRBD1
j_call: TRBJ2-4